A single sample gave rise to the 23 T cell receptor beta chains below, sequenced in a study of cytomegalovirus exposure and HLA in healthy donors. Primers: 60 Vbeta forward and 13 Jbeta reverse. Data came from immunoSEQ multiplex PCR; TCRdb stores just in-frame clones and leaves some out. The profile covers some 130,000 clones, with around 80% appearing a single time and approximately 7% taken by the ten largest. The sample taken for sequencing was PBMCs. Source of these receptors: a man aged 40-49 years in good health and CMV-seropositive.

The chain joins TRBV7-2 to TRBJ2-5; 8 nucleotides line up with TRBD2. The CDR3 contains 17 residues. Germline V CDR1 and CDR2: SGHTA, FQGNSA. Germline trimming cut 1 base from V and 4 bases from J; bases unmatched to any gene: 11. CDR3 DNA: TGTGCCAGCAGCTTAGGGAGGAGTAGCGGGGTATCAGAGACCCAGTACTTC. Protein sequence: CASSLGRSSGVSETQYF.

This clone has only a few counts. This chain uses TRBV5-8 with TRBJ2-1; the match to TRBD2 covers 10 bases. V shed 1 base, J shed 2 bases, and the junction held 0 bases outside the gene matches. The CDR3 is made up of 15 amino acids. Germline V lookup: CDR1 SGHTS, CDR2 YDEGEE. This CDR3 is CASSLTSGTYNEQFF. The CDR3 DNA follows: TGTGCCAGCAGCTTGACTAGCGGGACCTACAATGAGCAGTTCTTC.

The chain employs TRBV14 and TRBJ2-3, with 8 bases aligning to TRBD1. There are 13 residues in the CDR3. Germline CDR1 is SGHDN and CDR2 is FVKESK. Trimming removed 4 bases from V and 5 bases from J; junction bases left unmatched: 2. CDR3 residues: CASSRDRGDTQYF. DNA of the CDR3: TGTGCCAGCAGCCGCGACAGGGGAGATACGCAGTATTTT. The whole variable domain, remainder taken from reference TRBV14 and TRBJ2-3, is EAGVTQFPSHSVIEKGQTVTLRCDPISGHDNLYWYRRVMGKEIKFLLHFVKESKQDESGMPNNRFLAERTGGTYSTLKVQPAELEDSGVYFCASSRDRGDTQYFGPGTRLTVL.

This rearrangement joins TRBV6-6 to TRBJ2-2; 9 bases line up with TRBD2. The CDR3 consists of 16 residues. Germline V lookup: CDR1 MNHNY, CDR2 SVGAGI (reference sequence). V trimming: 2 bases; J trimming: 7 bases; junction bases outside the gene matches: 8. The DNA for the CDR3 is TGTGCCAGCAGTTACGGCGGTACTAGCGGGCTCGGGGAGCTGTTTTTT. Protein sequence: CASSYGGTSGLGELFF.

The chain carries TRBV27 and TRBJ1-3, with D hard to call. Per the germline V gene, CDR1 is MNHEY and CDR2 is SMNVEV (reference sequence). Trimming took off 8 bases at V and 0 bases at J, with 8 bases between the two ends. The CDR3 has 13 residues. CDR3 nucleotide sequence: TGTGCCAGCCGGACTAGCTCTGGAAACACCATATATTTT. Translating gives CASRTSSGNTIYF.

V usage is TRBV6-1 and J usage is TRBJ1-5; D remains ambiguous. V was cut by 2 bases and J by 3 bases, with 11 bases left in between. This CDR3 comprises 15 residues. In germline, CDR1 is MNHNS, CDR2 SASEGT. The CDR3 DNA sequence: TGTGCCAGCAGTGAATCGGGAGAACCCAATCAGCCCCAGCATTTT. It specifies CASSESGEPNQPQHF.

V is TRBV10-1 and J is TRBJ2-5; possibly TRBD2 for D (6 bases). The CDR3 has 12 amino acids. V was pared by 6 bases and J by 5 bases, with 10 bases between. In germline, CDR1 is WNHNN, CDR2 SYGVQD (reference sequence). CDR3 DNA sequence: TGCGCCAGCAGCACGGGGGAGGAGACCCAGTACTTC. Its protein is CASSTGEETQYF.

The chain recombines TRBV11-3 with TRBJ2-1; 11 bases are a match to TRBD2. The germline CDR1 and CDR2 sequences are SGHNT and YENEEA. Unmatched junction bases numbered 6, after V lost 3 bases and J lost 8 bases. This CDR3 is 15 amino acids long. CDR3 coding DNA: TGTGCCAGCAGCTTCACTAGCGGGAGTGTCGATGAGCAGTTCTTC. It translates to CASSFTSGSVDEQFF.

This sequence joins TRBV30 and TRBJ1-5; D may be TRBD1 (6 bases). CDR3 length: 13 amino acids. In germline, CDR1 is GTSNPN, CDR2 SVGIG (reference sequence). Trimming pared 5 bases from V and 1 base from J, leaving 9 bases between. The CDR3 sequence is CAWQGNSNQPQHF. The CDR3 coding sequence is TGTGCCTGGCAGGGGAACAGCAATCAGCCCCAGCATTTT. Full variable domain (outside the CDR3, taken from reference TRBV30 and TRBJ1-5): SQTIHQWPATLVQPVGSPLSLECTVEGTSNPNLYWYRQAAGRGLQLLFYSVGIGQISSEVPQNLSASRPQDRQFILSSKKLLLSDSGFYLCAWQGNSNQPQHFGDGTRLSIL.

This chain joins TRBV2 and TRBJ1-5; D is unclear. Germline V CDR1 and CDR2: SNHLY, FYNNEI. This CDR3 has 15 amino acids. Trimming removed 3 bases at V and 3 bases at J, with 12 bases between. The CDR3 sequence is CASSDQVRINQPQHF. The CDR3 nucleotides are TGTGCCAGCAGTGACCAAGTGAGAATCAATCAGCCCCAGCATTTT.

The DNA for the CDR3 is TGTGCCAGCAGTGAAATCACAGTCAATTCACCCCTCCACTTT. This sequence encodes CASSEITVNSPLHF. V is TRBV6-1 and J is TRBJ1-6; no reliable D call. This CDR3 region has 14 residues. Looked up from germline, CDR1 is MNHNS and CDR2 is SASEGT. V was pared by 2 bases and J by 7 bases, with 9 bases between.

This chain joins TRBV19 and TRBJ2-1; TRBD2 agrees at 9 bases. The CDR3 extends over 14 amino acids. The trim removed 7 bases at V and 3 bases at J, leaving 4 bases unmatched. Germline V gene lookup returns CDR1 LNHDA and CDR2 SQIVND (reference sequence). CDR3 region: CASTPSGIYNEQFF. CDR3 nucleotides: TGTGCCAGTACTCCTAGCGGGATCTACAATGAGCAGTTCTTC.

CDR3 DNA sequence: TGTGCCAGCAGTTTAGTTTCTGGAGCAGGGCCCCACGAGCAGTACTTC. This gives the protein CASSLVSGAGPHEQYF. This chain joins TRBV27 and TRBJ2-7, with TRBD1 as a possible D gene (5 bases). Germline CDR1 MNHEY, CDR2 SMNVEV (reference sequence). The CDR3 runs 16 residues. V lost 2 bases and J 5 bases, leaving 19 bases between the germline ends.

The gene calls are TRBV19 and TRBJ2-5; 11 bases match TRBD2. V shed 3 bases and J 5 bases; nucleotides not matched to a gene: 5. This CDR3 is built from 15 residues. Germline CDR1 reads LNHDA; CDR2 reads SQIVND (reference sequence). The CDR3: CASSITSGSLETQYF. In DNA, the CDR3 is TGTGCCAGTAGTATTACTAGCGGGAGTTTGGAGACCCAGTACTTC.

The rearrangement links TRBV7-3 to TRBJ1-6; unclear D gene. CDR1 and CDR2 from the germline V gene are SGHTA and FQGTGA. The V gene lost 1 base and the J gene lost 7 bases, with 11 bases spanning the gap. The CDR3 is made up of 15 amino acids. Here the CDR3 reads CASSLSGSGNSPLHF. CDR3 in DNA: TGTGCCAGCAGCTTAAGTGGGAGTGGGAATTCACCCCTCCACTTT.

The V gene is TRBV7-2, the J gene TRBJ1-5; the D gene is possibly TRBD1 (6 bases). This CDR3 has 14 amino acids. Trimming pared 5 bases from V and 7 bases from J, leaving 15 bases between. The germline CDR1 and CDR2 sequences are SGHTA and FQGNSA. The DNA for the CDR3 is TGTGCCAGCAGCGGTCGTGGGGGGGCGCAGCCCCAGCATTTT. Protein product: CASSGRGGAQPQHF.

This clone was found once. CDR3 DNA: TGTGCTTGGGGGGCAGGGGCTTCTGAAGCTTTCTTT. Protein: CAWGAGASEAFF. The chain carries TRBV30 and TRBJ1-1, with D perhaps TRBD1 (6 bases). Germline values: CDR1 GTSNPN, CDR2 SVGIG (reference sequence). The CDR3 runs 12 residues.

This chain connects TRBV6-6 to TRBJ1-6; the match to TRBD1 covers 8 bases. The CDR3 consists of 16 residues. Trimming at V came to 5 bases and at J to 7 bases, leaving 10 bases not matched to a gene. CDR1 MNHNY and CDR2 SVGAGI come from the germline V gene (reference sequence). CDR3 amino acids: CASSRDRTGKNSPLHF. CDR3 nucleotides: TGTGCCAGCAGTCGCGATAGGACAGGGAAGAATTCACCCCTCCACTTT.

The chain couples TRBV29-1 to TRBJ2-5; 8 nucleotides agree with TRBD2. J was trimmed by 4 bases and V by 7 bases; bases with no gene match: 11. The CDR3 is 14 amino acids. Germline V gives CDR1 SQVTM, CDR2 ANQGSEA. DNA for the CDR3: TGCAGCGCTAAAAGGGGAGCGGGAGTAGAGACCCAGTACTTC. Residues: CSAKRGAGVETQYF. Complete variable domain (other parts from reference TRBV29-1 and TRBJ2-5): SAVISQKPSRDICQRGTSLTIQCQVDSQVTMMFWYRQQPGQSLTLIATANQGSEATYESGFVIDKFPISRPNLTFSTLTVSNMSPEDSSIYLCSAKRGAGVETQYFGPGTRLLVL.

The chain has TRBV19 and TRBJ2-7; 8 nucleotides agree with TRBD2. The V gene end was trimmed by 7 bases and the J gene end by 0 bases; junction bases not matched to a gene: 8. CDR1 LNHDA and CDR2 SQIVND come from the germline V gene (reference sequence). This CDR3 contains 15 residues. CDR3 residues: CASTIGRGSSYEQYF. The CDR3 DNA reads TGTGCCAGTACCATCGGGAGGGGGAGCTCCTACGAGCAGTACTTC.

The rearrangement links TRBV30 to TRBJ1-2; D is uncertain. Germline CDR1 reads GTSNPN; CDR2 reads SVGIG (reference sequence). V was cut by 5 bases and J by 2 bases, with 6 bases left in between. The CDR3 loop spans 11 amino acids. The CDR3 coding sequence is TGTGCCTGGGGGGAGAACTATGGCTACACCTTC. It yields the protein CAWGENYGYTF.

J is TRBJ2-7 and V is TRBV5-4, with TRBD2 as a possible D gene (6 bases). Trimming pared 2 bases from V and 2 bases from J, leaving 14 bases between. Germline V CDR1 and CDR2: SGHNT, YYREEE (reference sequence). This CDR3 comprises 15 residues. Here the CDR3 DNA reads TGTGCCAGCAGCTTTTCCGCCGGGGGACCCTACGAGCAGTACTTC. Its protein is CASSFSAGGPYEQYF.

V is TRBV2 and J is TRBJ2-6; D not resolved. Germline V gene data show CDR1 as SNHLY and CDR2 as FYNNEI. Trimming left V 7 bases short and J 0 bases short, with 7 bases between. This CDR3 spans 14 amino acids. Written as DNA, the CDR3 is TGTGCCAGCACCCCCCGCTCTGGGGCCAACGTCCTGACTTTC. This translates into CASTPRSGANVLTF.